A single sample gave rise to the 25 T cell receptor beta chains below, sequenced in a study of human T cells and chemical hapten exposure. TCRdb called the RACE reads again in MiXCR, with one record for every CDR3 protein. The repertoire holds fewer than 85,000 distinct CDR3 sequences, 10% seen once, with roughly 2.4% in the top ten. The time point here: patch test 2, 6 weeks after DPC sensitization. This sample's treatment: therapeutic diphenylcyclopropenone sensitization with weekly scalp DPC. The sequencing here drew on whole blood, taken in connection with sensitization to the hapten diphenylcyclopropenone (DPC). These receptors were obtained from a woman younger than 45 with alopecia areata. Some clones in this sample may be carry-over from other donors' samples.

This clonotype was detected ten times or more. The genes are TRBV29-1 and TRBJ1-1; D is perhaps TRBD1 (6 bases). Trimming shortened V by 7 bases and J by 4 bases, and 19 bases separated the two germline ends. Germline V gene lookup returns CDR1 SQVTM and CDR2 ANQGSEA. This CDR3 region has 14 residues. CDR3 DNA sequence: TGCAGCGCTAATATTGGGGGCCTGGTCACTGAAGCTTTCTTT. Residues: CSANIGGLVTEAFF.

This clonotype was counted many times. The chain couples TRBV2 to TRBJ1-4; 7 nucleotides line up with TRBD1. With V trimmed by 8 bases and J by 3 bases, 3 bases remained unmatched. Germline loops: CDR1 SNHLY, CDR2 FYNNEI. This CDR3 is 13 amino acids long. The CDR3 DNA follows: TGTGCCAGCCACAGGGGTGCTAATGAAAAACTGTTTTTT. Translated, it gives CASHRGANEKLFF.

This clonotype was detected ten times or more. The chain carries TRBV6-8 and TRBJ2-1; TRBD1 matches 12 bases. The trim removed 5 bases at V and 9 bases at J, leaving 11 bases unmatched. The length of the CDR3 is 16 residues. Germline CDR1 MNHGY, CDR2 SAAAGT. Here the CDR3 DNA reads TGTGCCAGCAGTCAATCTTGGGACAGGGGGCTATTTGAGCAGTTCTTC. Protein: CASSQSWDRGLFEQFF.

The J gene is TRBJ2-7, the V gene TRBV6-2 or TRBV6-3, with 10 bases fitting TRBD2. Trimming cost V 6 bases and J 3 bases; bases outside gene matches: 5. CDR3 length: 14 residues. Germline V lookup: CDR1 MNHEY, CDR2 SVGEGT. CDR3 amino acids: CASSYSGGFYEQYF. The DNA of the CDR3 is TGTGCCAGCAGCTATAGCGGGGGGTTCTACGAGCAGTACTTC.

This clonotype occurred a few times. CDR3 region: CAWSVQGVVGEQYF. CDR3 DNA: TGTGCCTGGAGTGTCCAGGGGGTCGTTGGCGAGCAGTACTTC. The gene calls are TRBV30 and TRBJ2-7; 7 bases are shared with TRBD1. Germline trimming cut 0 bases from V and 6 bases from J; bases unmatched to any gene: 8. Germline CDR1 reads GTSNPN; CDR2 reads SVGIG (reference sequence). The CDR3 runs to 14 residues. Looking up the rest from reference TRBV30 and TRBJ2-7 gives the full variable domain: SQTIHQWPATLVQPVGSPLSLECTVEGTSNPNLYWYRQAAGRGLQLLFYSVGIGQISSEVPQNLSASRPQDRQFILSSKKLLLSDSGFYLCAWSVQGVVGEQYFGPGTRLTVT.

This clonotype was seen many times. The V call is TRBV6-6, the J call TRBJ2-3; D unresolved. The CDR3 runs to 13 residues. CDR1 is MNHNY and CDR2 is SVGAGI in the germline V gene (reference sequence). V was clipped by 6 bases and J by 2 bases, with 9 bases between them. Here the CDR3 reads CASREQATDTQYF. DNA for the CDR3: TGTGCCAGCAGGGAACAAGCCACAGATACGCAGTATTTT.

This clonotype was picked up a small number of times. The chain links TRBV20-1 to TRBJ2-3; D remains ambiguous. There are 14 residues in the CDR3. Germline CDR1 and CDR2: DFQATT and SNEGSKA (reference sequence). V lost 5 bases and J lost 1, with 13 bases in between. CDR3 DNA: TGCAGTGCTCTGACTGATCTTGGCACAGATACGCAGTATTTT. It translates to CSALTDLGTDTQYF.

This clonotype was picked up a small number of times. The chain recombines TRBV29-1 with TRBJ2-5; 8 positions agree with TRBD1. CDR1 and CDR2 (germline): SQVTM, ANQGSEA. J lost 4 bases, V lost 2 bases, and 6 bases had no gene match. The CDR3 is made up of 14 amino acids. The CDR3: CSVESGQGRETQYF. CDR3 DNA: TGCAGCGTTGAATCTGGACAGGGTAGAGAGACCCAGTACTTC. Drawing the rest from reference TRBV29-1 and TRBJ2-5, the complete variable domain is SAVISQKPSRDICQRGTSLTIQCQVDSQVTMMFWYRQQPGQSLTLIATANQGSEATYESGFVIDKFPISRPNLTFSTLTVSNMSPEDSSIYLCSVESGQGRETQYFGPGTRLLVL.

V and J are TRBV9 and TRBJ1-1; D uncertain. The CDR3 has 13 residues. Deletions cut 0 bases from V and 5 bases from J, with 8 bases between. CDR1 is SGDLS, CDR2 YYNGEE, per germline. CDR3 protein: CASSVATKTEAFF. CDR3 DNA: TGTGCCAGCAGCGTAGCTACGAAAACTGAAGCTTTCTTT. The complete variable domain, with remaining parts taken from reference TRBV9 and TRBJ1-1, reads DSGVTQTPKHLITATGQRVTLRCSPRSGDLSVYWYQQSLDQGLQFLIQYYNGEERAKGNILERFSAQQFPDLHSELNLSSLELGDSALYFCASSVATKTEAFFGQGTRLTVV.

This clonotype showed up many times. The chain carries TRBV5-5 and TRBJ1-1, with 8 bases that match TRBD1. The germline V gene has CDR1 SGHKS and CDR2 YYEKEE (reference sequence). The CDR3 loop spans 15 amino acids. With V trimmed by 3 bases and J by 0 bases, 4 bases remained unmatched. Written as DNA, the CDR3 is TGTGCCAGCAGCTCAGGGGGCCCTGTGAACACTGAAGCTTTCTTT. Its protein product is CASSSGGPVNTEAFF.

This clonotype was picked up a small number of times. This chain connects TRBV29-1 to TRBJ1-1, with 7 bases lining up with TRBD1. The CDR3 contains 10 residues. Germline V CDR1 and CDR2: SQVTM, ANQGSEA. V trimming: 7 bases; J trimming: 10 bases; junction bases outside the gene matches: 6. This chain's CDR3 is CSAQTGPAFF. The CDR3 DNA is TGCAGCGCTCAGACAGGGCCAGCTTTCTTT.

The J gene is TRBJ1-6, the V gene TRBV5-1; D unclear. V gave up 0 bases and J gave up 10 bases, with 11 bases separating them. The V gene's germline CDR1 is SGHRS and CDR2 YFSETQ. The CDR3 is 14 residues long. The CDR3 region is CASSLAGSSSPLHF. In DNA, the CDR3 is TGCGCCAGCAGCTTGGCCGGTTCATCCTCACCCCTCCACTTT.

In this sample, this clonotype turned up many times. The CDR3 DNA follows: TGCAGTGCTAGAGATTCCCGGACAGGGGTAGAGACCCAGTACTTC. It codes for CSARDSRTGVETQYF. The chain carries TRBV20-1 and TRBJ2-5, with 9 bases that match TRBD1. Germline trimming cut 0 bases from V and 4 bases from J; bases unmatched to any gene: 6. Germline values: CDR1 DFQATT, CDR2 SNEGSKA (reference sequence). The CDR3 length is 15 residues.

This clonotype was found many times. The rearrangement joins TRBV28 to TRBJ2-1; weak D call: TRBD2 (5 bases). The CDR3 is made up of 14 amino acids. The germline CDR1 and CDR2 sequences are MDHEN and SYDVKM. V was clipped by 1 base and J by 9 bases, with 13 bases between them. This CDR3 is CASSLLGVVGEQFF. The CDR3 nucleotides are TGTGCCAGCAGTTTATTGGGAGTGGTAGGTGAGCAGTTCTTC.

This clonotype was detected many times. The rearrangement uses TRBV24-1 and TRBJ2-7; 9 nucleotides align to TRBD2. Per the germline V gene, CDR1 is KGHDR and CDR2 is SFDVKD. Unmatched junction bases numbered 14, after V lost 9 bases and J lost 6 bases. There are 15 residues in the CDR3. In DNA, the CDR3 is TGTGCCACCGGACGGGGTTGGCGGGAGGGATTCGAGCAGTACTTC. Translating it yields CATGRGWREGFEQYF.

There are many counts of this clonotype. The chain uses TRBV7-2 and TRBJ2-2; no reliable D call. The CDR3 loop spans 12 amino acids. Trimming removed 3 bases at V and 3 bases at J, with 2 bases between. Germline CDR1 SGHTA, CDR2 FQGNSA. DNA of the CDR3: TGTGCCAGCAGCTTGGACACCGGGGAGCTGTTTTTT. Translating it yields CASSLDTGELFF.

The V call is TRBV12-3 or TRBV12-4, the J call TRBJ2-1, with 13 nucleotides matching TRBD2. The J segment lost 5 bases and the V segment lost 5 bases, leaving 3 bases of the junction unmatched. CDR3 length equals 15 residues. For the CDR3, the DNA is TGTGCCAGCAGTCACGGACTAGCGGGAGACAATGAGCAGTTCTTC. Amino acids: CASSHGLAGDNEQFF.

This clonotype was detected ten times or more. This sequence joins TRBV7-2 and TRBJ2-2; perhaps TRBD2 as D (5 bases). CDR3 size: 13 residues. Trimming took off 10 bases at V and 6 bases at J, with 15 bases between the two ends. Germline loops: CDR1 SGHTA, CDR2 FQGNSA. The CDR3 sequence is CATLSLVPGELFF. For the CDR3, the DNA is TGTGCCACCTTATCACTAGTCCCCGGGGAGCTGTTTTTT.

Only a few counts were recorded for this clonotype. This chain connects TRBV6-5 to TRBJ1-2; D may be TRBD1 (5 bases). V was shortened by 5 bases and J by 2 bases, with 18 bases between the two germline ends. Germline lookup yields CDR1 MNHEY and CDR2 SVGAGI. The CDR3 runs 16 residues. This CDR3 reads CASSPTHGRGNYGYTF. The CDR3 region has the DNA TGTGCCAGCAGTCCTACCCACGGTAGGGGAAACTATGGCTACACCTTC.

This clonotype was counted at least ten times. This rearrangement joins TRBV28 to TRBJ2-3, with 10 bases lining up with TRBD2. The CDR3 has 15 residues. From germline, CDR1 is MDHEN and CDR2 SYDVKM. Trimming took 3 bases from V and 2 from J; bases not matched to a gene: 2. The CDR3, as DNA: TGTGCCAGCAGTTTCGGGACTAGCGACACAGATACGCAGTATTTT. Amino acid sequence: CASSFGTSDTDTQYF.

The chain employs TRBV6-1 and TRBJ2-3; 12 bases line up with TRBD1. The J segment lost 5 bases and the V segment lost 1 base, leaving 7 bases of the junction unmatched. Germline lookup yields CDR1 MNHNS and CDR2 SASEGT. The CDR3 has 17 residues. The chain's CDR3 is CASSEVAGQGARDTQYF. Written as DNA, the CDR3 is TGTGCCAGCAGTGAAGTGGCGGGACAGGGGGCAAGAGATACGCAGTATTTT.

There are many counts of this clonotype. DNA of the CDR3: TGTGCCAGCAGCTTAGGGGGAGGGTCCGACTACGAGCAGTACTTC. Translating gives CASSLGGGSDYEQYF. The rearrangement uses TRBV7-9 and TRBJ2-7, with 7 positions matching TRBD2. This CDR3 region has 15 residues. Germline CDR1 and CDR2: SEHNR and FQNEAQ (reference sequence). With V trimmed by 1 base and J by 3 bases, 6 bases remained unmatched.

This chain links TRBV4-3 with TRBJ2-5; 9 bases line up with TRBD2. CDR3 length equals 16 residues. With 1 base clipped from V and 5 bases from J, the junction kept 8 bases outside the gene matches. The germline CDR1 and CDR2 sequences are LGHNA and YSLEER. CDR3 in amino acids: CASSQVVAGETETQYF. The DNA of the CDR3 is TGCGCCAGCAGCCAAGTGGTAGCGGGGGAGACTGAGACCCAGTACTTC.

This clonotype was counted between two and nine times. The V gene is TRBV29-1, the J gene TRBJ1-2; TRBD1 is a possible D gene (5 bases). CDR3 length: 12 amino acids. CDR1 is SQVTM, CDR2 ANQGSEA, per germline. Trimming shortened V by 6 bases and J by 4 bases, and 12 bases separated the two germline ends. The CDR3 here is CSVEGRFYGYTF. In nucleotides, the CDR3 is TGCAGCGTCGAGGGACGATTCTATGGCTACACCTTC.

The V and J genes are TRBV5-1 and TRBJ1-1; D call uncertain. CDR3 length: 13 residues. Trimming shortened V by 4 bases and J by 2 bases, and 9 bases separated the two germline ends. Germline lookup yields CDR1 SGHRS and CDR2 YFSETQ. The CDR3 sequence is CASSMRVNTEAFF. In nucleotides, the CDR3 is TGCGCCAGCAGCATGAGGGTTAACACTGAAGCTTTCTTT.